Listed below are T cell receptor beta chains from one sample, sequenced in a study of Graves' ophthalmopathy and Graves' hyperthyroidism. TCRdb passed the multiplex PCR reads through MiXCR, listing each CDR3 protein once. Seen here are about 1.2 million distinct CDR3 sequences, about two fifths observed once, and the top ten hold around 10%. The sample comprised peripheral blood or thyroid tissue (not recorded which). The source of these receptors is an adult man with Graves' hyperthyroidism. The CDR3 runs from the conserved cysteine through the conserved F or W. Fields, in order: V gene, J gene, CDR3 protein.

V: TRBV7-2
J: TRBJ2-3
CDR3: CASSRSDTQYF

V: TRBV5-1
J: TRBJ1-2
CDR3: CASSLTGQGDTNYGYTF

V: TRBV7-9
J: TRBJ1-4
CDR3: CASGVETATNEKLFF

V: TRBV7-2
J: TRBJ2-7
CDR3: CASSLTSSLTGPYEQYF

V: TRBV29-1
J: TRBJ2-2
CDR3: CSVGQGFF

V: TRBV10-1
J: TRBJ2-7
CDR3: CASSDGGSPYEQYF

V: TRBV25-1
J: TRBJ1-1
CDR3: CASSAGGPGAEAFF

V: TRBV20-1
J: TRBJ1-2
CDR3: CSALTGPLNYVYTF

V: TRBV14
J: TRBJ1-2
CDR3: CASSPDGASNYGYTF

V: TRBV24-1
J: TRBJ1-1
CDR3: CATSDSGQGGEPFF

V: TRBV7-2
J: TRBJ1-2
CDR3: CASSLNAGVGYTF

V: TRBV11-2
J: TRBJ1-6
CDR3: CASSSRDAVSPLHF

V: TRBV10-3
J: TRBJ2-2
CDR3: CAISQRASGSSGELFF

V: TRBV29-1
J: TRBJ2-3
CDR3: CSVEGGYTDTQYF

V: TRBV2
J: TRBJ1-1
CDR3: CANSEGGDTEAFF

V: TRBV11-2
J: TRBJ2-2
CDR3: CASSLQGMDTGELFF

V: TRBV19
J: TRBJ2-7
CDR3: CASQPSGAGAYEQYF

V: TRBV6-5
J: TRBJ1-5
CDR3: CASSESGTGAQPQHF

V: TRBV10-1
J: TRBJ1-2
CDR3: CASSSGPHLPNYGYTF

V: TRBV7-8
J: TRBJ2-7
CDR3: CASSLSDRSYAQYF

V: TRBV4-1
J: TRBJ2-5
CDR3: CASSPRTSGRKETQYF

V: TRBV6-1
J: TRBJ1-4
CDR3: CASTRTDKPNEKLFF

V: TRBV15
J: TRBJ1-2
CDR3: CATNVGFDRDRSPNYGYTF

V: TRBV5-1
J: TRBJ2-1
CDR3: CASSKGHAISNEQFF

V: TRBV11-2
J: TRBJ2-7
CDR3: CASSQDPRGQEQYF

V: TRBV7-6
J: TRBJ2-5
CDR3: CASSLAGGGAGAGETQYF

V: TRBV10-2
J: TRBJ2-5
CDR3: CASSGGERETQYF

V: TRBV7-8
J: TRBJ2-1
CDR3: CASSSSGLQFF